One sample yielded the 18 T cell receptor beta chains listed below, sequenced in a study of blood T cell repertoires in COVID-19 (dated by TCRdb to about 2020). Library generation was performed with the immunoSEQ multiplex PCR assay. The table comes from immuneACCESS by way of TCRdb, which keeps in-frame sequences with V and J called. Part of the clones is missing from these tables; in studies checked, under half for an unresolved V gene and the rest for unknown reasons. Counted in this sample were over 65,000 clones; roughly 79% of them appeared once. Roughly 40% of the sample rests with the top ten. Material for sequencing was peripheral blood. The receptors were sampled from an elderly man with acute or convalescent COVID-19.

V usage is TRBV6-2 or TRBV6-3 and J usage is TRBJ1-2, with D hard to call. V lost 4 bases to trimming and J lost 8 bases, with 14 bases between them. The CDR3 runs 13 residues. The V gene's germline CDR1 is MNHEY and CDR2 SVGEGT. CDR3 loop: CASSSVGVGGYTF. DNA of the CDR3: TGTGCCAGCAGTTCGGTCGGGGTCGGCGGCTACACCTTC.

The J gene is TRBJ1-3, the V gene TRBV27; the D gene is possibly TRBD1 (5 bases). Germline CDR1 and CDR2: MNHEY and SMNVEV (reference sequence). V lost 8 bases and J lost 4, with 12 bases in between. This CDR3 region has 13 residues. The CDR3 nucleotides read TGTGCCAGCGGGGCGTCTTGGGGAAACACCATATATTTT. Protein sequence: CASGASWGNTIYF.

CDR3 sequence: CASRSGQGLSYEQYF. CDR3 DNA: TGTGCCAGCAGGTCGGGACAGGGGCTTTCCTACGAGCAGTACTTC. V is TRBV28 and J is TRBJ2-7; TRBD1 matches 10 bases. V was pared by 6 bases and J by 1 base, with 6 bases of the junction left unmatched. Germline CDR1 reads MDHEN; CDR2 reads SYDVKM. The CDR3 is made up of 15 amino acids.

The chain employs TRBV2 and TRBJ1-1; D ambiguous. CDR3 length: 14 amino acids. The germline gives CDR1 SNHLY, CDR2 FYNNEI. The V end lost 8 bases, the J end lost 1 base, and 14 bases lay between the germline ends. CDR3 in amino acids: CASDTFSGNTEAFF. CDR3 nucleotide sequence: TGTGCCAGCGATACTTTCTCGGGGAACACTGAAGCTTTCTTT.

The V gene is TRBV27, the J gene TRBJ2-1, with 15 bases identical to TRBD2. CDR3 length: 16 residues. V was pared by 7 bases and J by 5 bases, with 6 bases of the junction left unmatched. Per germline, CDR1 MNHEY and CDR2 SMNVEV (reference sequence). The CDR3 coding sequence is TGTGCCAGCAATCGAAGGACTAGCGGGAGGGACAATGAGCAGTTCTTC. Encoded protein: CASNRRTSGRDNEQFF.

The V call is TRBV28, the J call TRBJ2-3; the match to TRBD1 covers 7 bases. The CDR3 has 14 amino acids. The V segment lost 6 bases and the J segment 7 bases; nucleotides outside the gene matches: 10. CDR1 is MDHEN, CDR2 SYDVKM, per germline. The DNA for the CDR3 is TGTGCCAGCAGAACCGGGACAGCATCTTATACGCAGTATTTT. Amino acids: CASRTGTASYTQYF.

The chain employs TRBV28 and TRBJ1-5; TRBD1 might be the D (5 bases). This CDR3 contains 13 residues. Trimming pared 7 bases from V and 3 bases from J, leaving 10 bases between. Germline-derived CDR1 and CDR2 are MDHEN and SYDVKM. The CDR3 DNA follows: TGTGCCAGCAACCGACAGCCCAATCAGCCCCAGCATTTT. Its protein product is CASNRQPNQPQHF.

The V and J genes are TRBV2 and TRBJ1-2; 7 bases line up with TRBD1. Losses at the gene ends were 5 bases for V and 6 bases for J; bases not matched to a gene: 12. The CDR3 has 15 amino acids. CDR1 is SNHLY, CDR2 FYNNEI, per germline. In DNA form, the CDR3 reads TGTGCCAGCAGTAAGGGACAGCTTCAGGGGGATGGCTACACCTTC. Encoded protein: CASSKGQLQGDGYTF. Full variable domain (remainder filled in from reference TRBV2 and TRBJ1-2): EPEVTQTPSHQVTQMGQEVILRCVPISNHLYFYWYRQILGQKVEFLVSFYNNEISEKSEIFDDQFSVERPDGSNFTLKIRSTKLEDSAMYFCASSKGQLQGDGYTFGSGTRLTVV.

The V call is TRBV29-1, the J call TRBJ2-7; TRBD2 aligns across 11 bases. The CDR3 totals 12 residues. Germline CDR1 and CDR2: SQVTM and ANQGSEA. V shed 8 bases and J 3 bases; nucleotides not matched to a gene: 3. The DNA for the CDR3 is TGCAGCATAACTAGCGGGAGCTACGAGCAGTACTTC. Its translation: CSITSGSYEQYF.

The rearrangement uses TRBV9 and TRBJ1-1; 8 nucleotides align to TRBD1. Looked up from germline, CDR1 is SGDLS and CDR2 is YYNGEE. The V gene end was trimmed by 0 bases and the J gene end by 1 base; junction bases not matched to a gene: 5. This CDR3 is built from 16 residues. The CDR3 spells CASSVGIGQGNTEAFF. As DNA, the CDR3 is TGTGCCAGCAGCGTAGGAATAGGACAGGGGAACACTGAAGCTTTCTTT.

V gene TRBV7-3 combines with J gene TRBJ2-3, with 9 bases matching TRBD1. J gave up 5 bases and V 5 bases, and 5 bases lay outside the gene matches. CDR1 and CDR2 from the germline V gene are SGHTA and FQGTGA. The CDR3 consists of 14 residues. CDR3 region: CASSAQGAQDTQYF. CDR3 coding DNA: TGTGCCAGCAGCGCACAGGGGGCGCAAGATACGCAGTATTTT.

This clone appeared once. The chain employs TRBV14 and TRBJ1-4; maybe TRBD1 (5 bases). The CDR3 loop spans 15 amino acids. V lost 0 bases and J lost 2, with 7 bases in between. CDR1 and CDR2 (germline): SGHDN, FVKESK. CDR3 sequence (DNA): TGTGCCAGCAGCCAAGAACAGGCCACTAATGAAAAACTGTTTTTT. It codes for CASSQEQATNEKLFF.

The gene calls are TRBV28 and TRBJ2-1, with TRBD2 matching 7 bases. Per germline, CDR1 MDHEN and CDR2 SYDVKM. CDR3 length: 16 residues. V lost 4 bases to trimming and J lost 6 bases; unmatched junction nucleotides: 12. CDR3 sequence reads: CASSSPSSGSANEQFF. The CDR3, as DNA: TGTGCCAGCAGTTCCCCGTCTAGCGGCTCGGCCAATGAGCAGTTCTTC.

V usage is TRBV5-1 and J usage is TRBJ2-3; 9 positions match TRBD2. The germline V gene has CDR1 SGHRS and CDR2 YFSETQ. J was trimmed by 4 bases and V by 4 bases; bases with no gene match: 13. This CDR3 is built from 17 residues. DNA for the CDR3: TGCGCCAGCAGCCCATCGGTGGCGGGAGGGCCCCCAGATACGCAGTATTTT. This encodes CASSPSVAGGPPDTQYF.

The J gene is TRBJ1-6, the V gene TRBV5-1; 12 bases line up with TRBD1. The CDR3 is 18 amino acids. The J segment lost 2 bases and the V segment lost 4 bases, leaving 7 bases of the junction unmatched. CDR1 and CDR2 from the germline V gene are SGHRS and YFSETQ. CDR3 bases: TGCGCCAGCAGCGGTAGGGGACAGGGGGCCCCCTATAATTCACCCCTCCACTTT. This translates into CASSGRGQGAPYNSPLHF.

V is TRBV18 and J is TRBJ2-7; 8 nucleotides align to TRBD1. Germline V gives CDR1 KGHSH, CDR2 LQKENI. The CDR3 has 17 residues. The V and J ends lost 3 bases and 0 bases, in that order; junction bases with no gene match: 10. The CDR3 loop reads CASSPRATGGFSYEQYF. The CDR3 DNA is TGTGCCAGCTCACCTAGGGCCACAGGGGGTTTCTCCTACGAGCAGTACTTC.

The chain combines TRBV25-1 with TRBJ2-1, with TRBD2 matching over 7 bases. V lost 10 bases and J lost 3; bases outside the gene matches: 9. Germline-derived CDR1 and CDR2 are MGHDK and SYGVNS. The CDR3 covers 14 residues. The CDR3 sequence is CAIQSSGYYNEQFF. CDR3 nucleotide sequence: TGTGCCATCCAATCTAGCGGCTACTACAATGAGCAGTTCTTC.

V gene TRBV9 combines with J gene TRBJ1-2; D is unresolved. V was clipped by 0 bases and J by 4 bases, with 13 bases between them. CDR3 size: 15 residues. Germline V gives CDR1 SGDLS, CDR2 YYNGEE. CDR3 sequence reads: CASSVVPDLTYGYTF. CDR3 in DNA: TGTGCCAGCAGCGTAGTCCCCGACTTGACCTATGGCTACACCTTC. The whole variable domain, filled in from reference TRBV9 and TRBJ1-2, reads DSGVTQTPKHLITATGQRVTLRCSPRSGDLSVYWYQQSLDQGLQFLIQYYNGEERAKGNILERFSAQQFPDLHSELNLSSLELGDSALYFCASSVVPDLTYGYTFGSGTRLTVV.